These T cell receptor beta chains were read from a single sample in a study of control samples from healthy donors and cancer patients. Generated by immunoSEQ multiplex PCR, the TCRdb table keeps only in-frame clones and is missing some. The sample lists some 56,000 clones; 85% to 95% were seen once. The sample was blood. Receptors were obtained from a man aged 25 to 40 in good health. The CDR3 runs from the conserved cysteine through the conserved F or W. A D gene is named only where the DNA matches it firmly. Size tells how often a clone was seen (once, few, many) or the class of an expanded clone, and some rows leave it out.

J gene,V gene,CDR3 length,clone size,D gene,CDR3 protein,CDR3 DNA
TRBJ2-7,TRBV6-5,13,.,.,CASREAELYGQYF,TGTGCCAGCAGGGAGGCTGAGCTATATGGGCAGTACTTC
TRBJ1-1,TRBV5-1,14,.,TRBD1,CASSLGDRVTEAFF,TGCGCCAGCAGCTTGGGGGACAGGGTCACTGAAGCTTTCTTT
TRBJ2-2,TRBV28,13,.,.,CASSSSSTGELFF,TGTGCCAGCAGCTCGAGCAGTACCGGGGAGCTGTTTTTT
TRBJ2-7,TRBV5-4,13,.,.,CASSSGVTYEQYF,TGTGCCAGCAGCTCCGGGGTCACCTACGAGCAGTACTTC
TRBJ2-7,TRBV5-4,13,.,.,CASSYYTSYEQYF,TGTGCCAGCAGCTACTACACCTCCTACGAGCAGTACTTC
TRBJ1-1,TRBV7-9,14,few,.,CASTQPWQSGEAFF,TGTGCCAGCACCCAGCCATGGCAGTCCGGTGAAGCTTTCTTT
TRBJ2-1,TRBV9,16,.,TRBD2,CASSPRLAGVLNEQFF,TGTGCCAGCAGCCCGAGACTAGCGGGAGTCTTAAATGAGCAGTTCTTC
TRBJ2-6,TRBV6-2/TRBV6-3,14,.,.,CASSILVGANVLTF,TGTGCCAGCAGTATCTTAGTCGGGGCCAACGTCCTGACTTTC
TRBJ2-5,TRBV28,13,.,.,CASTEGGQETQYF,TGTGCCAGCACCGAAGGTGGACAAGAGACCCAGTACTTC
TRBJ2-7,TRBV18,15,.,TRBD2,CASSQVGTSGYEQYF,TGTGCCAGCTCACAGGTAGGGACTAGCGGCTACGAGCAGTACTTC
TRBJ2-5,TRBV5-1,15,.,.,CASSFGQAGGETQYF,TGCGCCAGCAGCTTTGGACAGGCCGGGGGGGAGACCCAGTACTTC
TRBJ2-1,TRBV6-1,14,.,TRBD2,CASSESGEGNQQFF,TGTGCCAGCAGTGAATCTGGGGAGGGCAATCAGCAGTTCTTC
TRBJ2-1,TRBV2,15,.,.,CASRAKTGEYNEQFF,TGTGCCAGCAGGGCCAAGACTGGAGAATACAATGAGCAGTTCTTC
TRBJ1-2,TRBV5-1,14,.,.,CASSLSPGAEGYTF,TGCGCCAGCAGCTTGTCTCCGGGGGCGGAAGGCTACACCTTC
TRBJ2-7,TRBV6-2/TRBV6-3,16,.,TRBD2,CASSYSGTSGSYEQYF,TGTGCCAGCAGTTACTCTGGGACTAGCGGGAGTTACGAGCAGTACTTC
TRBJ2-3,TRBV3-1/TRBV3-2,15,once,TRBD2,CASSPPGLAADTQYF,TGTGCCAGCAGCCCCCCGGGACTAGCTGCAGATACGCAGTATTTT
TRBJ2-3,TRBV3-1/TRBV3-2,15,.,TRBD1,CASSQRQGAGDTQYF,TGTGCCAGCAGCCAAAGACAGGGGGCGGGGGATACGCAGTATTTT
TRBJ2-7,TRBV6-5,16,.,.,CASSFFWTASGHEQYF,TGTGCCAGCAGTTTTTTCTGGACCGCCTCCGGGCACGAGCAGTACTTC
TRBJ1-1,TRBV19,11,.,.,CASSISGEAFF,TGTGCCAGTAGTATCAGCGGTGAAGCTTTCTTT
TRBJ2-1,TRBV5-1,13,once,TRBD2,CASSTSGYNEQFF,TGCGCCAGCTCTACTAGCGGCTACAATGAGCAGTTCTTC
TRBJ1-1,TRBV28,15,.,.,CASARVGGIETEAFF,TGTGCCAGCGCCCGGGTAGGGGGGATCGAGACTGAAGCTTTCTTT
TRBJ1-1,TRBV9,15,.,.,CASSVQGVMNTEAFF,TGTGCCAGCAGCGTCCAGGGTGTCATGAACACTGAAGCTTTCTTT
TRBJ2-2,TRBV6-6,14,once,.,CASRTDITAGELFF,TGTGCCAGCAGAACAGACATTACCGCCGGGGAGCTGTTTTTT
TRBJ1-5,TRBV15,15,.,.,CATSRDQTGNQPQHF,TGTGCCACCAGCAGAGATCAGACGGGAAATCAGCCCCAGCATTTT
TRBJ2-3,TRBV6-2/TRBV6-3,15,few,TRBD2,CASSYTSGSTDTQYF,TGTGCCAGCAGTTACACTAGCGGGAGCACAGATACGCAGTATTTT
TRBJ2-3,TRBV7-3,16,.,.,CASSLGSALDTDTQYF,TGTGCCAGCAGCTTAGGGTCAGCGCTCGACACAGATACGCAGTATTTT
TRBJ2-1,TRBV9,16,.,.,CASSLRGDTGGNEQFF,TGTGCCAGCAGCCTCCGGGGGGACACCGGCGGGAATGAGCAGTTCTTC